This T cell receptor beta chain was captured in a study of T-cell reconstitution after alpha-beta-depleted transplantation in children. As it was prepared, the TCRbeta library received unique molecular identifiers. MiXCR was run by TCRdb on the PCR reads, yielding one entry per CDR3 protein. The data contain approximately 290,000 distinct CDR3 sequences, approximately 10% of them singletons. V lost 3 bases, J lost 8 bases, and 20 bases lay in between. CDR3 length: 16 amino acids. This clonotype has a count of ten or more. The specimen was peripheral blood, collected 180 days after TCRalphabeta/CD19-depleted stem cell transplant. The gene calls are TRBV12-3 or TRBV12-4 and TRBJ2-1, with D uncertain. The clonotype comes from a male patient aged 2 to 10 who had a stem cell transplant for chronic granulomatous disease, so the T cells may come from the graft donor. The CDR3 DNA reads TGTGCCAGCAGTTTCGGTACAGCTCGTTCGGTCTATGAGCAGTTCTTC. Residues: CASSFGTARSVYEQFF.